A selection of T cell receptor beta chains follows, all from one sample in a study of blood T cell repertoires in COVID-19. Assay: immunoSEQ multiplex PCR; the TCRdb copy retains only in-frame clones and omits some. Of about 58,000 clones in the sample, about 85% are singletons; the top ten hold more than 4.5%. The sample was peripheral blood. The source is a man in his forties with active COVID-19. Both conserved end residues are part of each CDR3.

TRBV7-9,15,TRBJ1-2,CASSYAGRGAHGYTF
TRBV3-1/TRBV3-2,11,TRBJ1-1,CASSHDTEAFF
TRBV19,16,TRBJ2-1,CASRELAGGEYNEQFF
TRBV19,15,TRBJ2-1,CASSAPSGVLGEQFF
TRBV9,13,TRBJ1-5,CASSPTLHQPQHF
TRBV6-5,14,TRBJ2-5,CASSFSGGQETQYF
TRBV15,14,TRBJ2-1,CATSLTVLYNEQFF
TRBV18,14,TRBJ2-7,CASSPTPTAGEQYF
TRBV5-8,14,TRBJ1-5,CASTQRGRDQPQHF
TRBV28,18,TRBJ2-3,CASSLRVLAPGRTDTQYF
TRBV4-1,16,TRBJ2-3,CASSHKIGGGTDTQYF